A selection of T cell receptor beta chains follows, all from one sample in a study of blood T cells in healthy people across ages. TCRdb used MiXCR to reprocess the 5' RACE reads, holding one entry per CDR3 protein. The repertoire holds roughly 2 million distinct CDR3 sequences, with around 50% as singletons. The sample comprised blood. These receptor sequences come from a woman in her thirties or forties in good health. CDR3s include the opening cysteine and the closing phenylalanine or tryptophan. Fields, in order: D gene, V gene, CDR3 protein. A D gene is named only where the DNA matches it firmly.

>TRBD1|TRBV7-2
CASSPYRGTTDTQYF
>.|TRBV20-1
CSARSGQRVSYNSPLHF
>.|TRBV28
CASSSSGQKAEQYF
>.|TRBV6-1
CASKRGPHTDTQYF
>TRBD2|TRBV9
CASSVTSGGLNTQYF
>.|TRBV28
CTSSLHQDRMGGYTF
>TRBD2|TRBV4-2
CASSQEGLAGGHVDEQFF
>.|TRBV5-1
CASSLAGNYGYTF
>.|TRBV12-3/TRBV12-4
CASSVEVGAYGYTF
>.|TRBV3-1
CASSHGQLFYEQYF
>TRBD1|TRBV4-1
CASSLLGQGITEAFF
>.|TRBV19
CASSNGRLSSYNSPPHF
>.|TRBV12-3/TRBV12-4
CASSSIGGRGETQYF
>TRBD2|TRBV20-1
CSAPRLAESTDTQYF
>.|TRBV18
CASSPFRGRQDTQYF
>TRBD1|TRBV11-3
CASSLDGTEEETQFF
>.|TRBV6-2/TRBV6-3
CASSFRTRPFEQFF
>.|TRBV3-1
CASSQGKKANYGYTF
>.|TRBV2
CASRRTESPLHF
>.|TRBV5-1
CASSLTTVNSIYGYTF
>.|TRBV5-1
CASSFGGPDTQYF
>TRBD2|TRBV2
CALTSGGNEQFF
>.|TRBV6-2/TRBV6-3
CASSIKTVTLHF
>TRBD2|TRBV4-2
CASSQGGDPLAGTLWGTDTQYF
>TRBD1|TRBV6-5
CASSSPTGGTDTQYF
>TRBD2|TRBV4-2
CASNLAGSTDTQYF
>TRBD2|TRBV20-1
CSASVGGAGRYEQYF
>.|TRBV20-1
CSARGTLDTQYF
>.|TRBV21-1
CASSGGPGQVENEQYF
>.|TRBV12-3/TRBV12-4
CASSLGGGENIQYF
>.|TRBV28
CASSYPGPSQETQYF
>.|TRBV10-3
CAIQGLRDSPPHF
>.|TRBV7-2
CASSLDLGDEQYF
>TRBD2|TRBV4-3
CASSQVGSGDYEQFF
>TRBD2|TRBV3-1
CASSQDGVAGGLAKNIQYF
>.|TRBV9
CASSAPGPPPSGEKLFF
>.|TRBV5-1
CASSPTRGSYNEQYF
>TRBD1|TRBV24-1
CATSDHGQGARETQYF
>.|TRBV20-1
CSARELYEQYF
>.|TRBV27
CASSKNRDPHEQFF
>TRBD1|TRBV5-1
CASSLGQKNEKLFF
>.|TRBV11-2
CASSLDRTTEAFF
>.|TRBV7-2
CASSLAPTAFSDTQYF
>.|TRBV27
CACSSDSPQETQYF